This T cell receptor beta chain was identified in a study of shared clonotypes between healthy human individuals (dated by TCRdb to the early 2020s). At the level of the whole study: The cohort included a few men and a couple of women between 18 and 49 years of age. For each donor, CD4 naive and CD4 memory were each given three plates, CD8 naive was given two plates, and CD8 memory was given one plate. To estimate repertoire size and how much clonotypes are shared between individuals, the study performed deep sequencing of blood TCR repertoires from roughly five healthy adults. To increase sequencing depth and limit assay-specific biases, different laboratories used diverse techniques to prepare libraries and sequence TCR repertoires. Between about 0.85 and 10 billion PBMCs per donor were obtained by leukapheresis. General conclusions and limits of the study: Because the study included only a small number of donors, the genetic and exposure-history diversity represented was limited. Approximately 5% of naive CD4, 3.5% of naive CD8, 2% to 2.5% of memory CD4, and around 0.4% of memory CD8 clonotypes were shared across a few donors. Pairwise subsampling led to the expectation that sequencing depth would affect the degree of clonotype sharing among donors. Naive subsets generally had larger estimated clonotype richness than memory subsets. Clonotypes shared by all four sorted-subset donors showed higher generation probabilities than non-shared clonotypes. Even with the large sequencing depth, rarefaction of the sorted-subset datasets indicated that sequencing was incomplete. Sampling was limited to blood, and TCR repertoires in tissue likely differ from TCR repertoires in blood.

As regards this clone: Its antigen remains unidentified. Base qualities are not at hand, and no much larger clone is one base apart.

CD8 naive samples were CD45RO-negative cells positively selected for CCR7, giving a CD45RA+CCR7+ population that excluded TemRA cells. The donors were healthy, HIV-negative adults who had no recently reported acute infections or vaccinations. Only Caucasian adults living in Nashville, Tennessee, USA were represented among the donors. After blood collection by leukapheresis, PBMCs were isolated using Ficoll-Histopaque density gradient centrifugation and then cryopreserved in the vapor phase of liquid nitrogen. Purity and quantity of every magnetically sorted T cell population were checked by analytical flow cytometry. Genomic DNA was isolated from each sorted fraction and quantified by UV absorbance on a Nanodrop 2000c. TCR CDR3 regions were amplified from genomic DNA by multiplex PCR using the deep immunoSEQ assay. For each cell subset, the extracted genomic DNA was distributed evenly across all wells of several immunoSEQ 96-well plates, and each plate served as one replicate. Each replicate PCR for sorted subsets received roughly 0.2 ug genomic DNA, equal to some 32,000 T cell genomes. The purified libraries were quantified using a Qubit 3.0 fluorometer, sized with a Bioanalyzer 2100, and then quantified again using the KAPA Library Quantification kit. Each immunoSEQ 96-well plate was sequenced on its own single-read 150-cycle Illumina NextSeq 550 flow cell. The study's processing was this. Because the immunoSEQ output included only junctional sequences and no quality scores, the filtering could not be the same as the filtering used for full-length reads. To assign V/J genes and CDR3, sequences were annotated using PyIR, a Python wrapper for IgBLAST v1.9, with IMGT germline references. Reads with weak V/J assignments (E-value above 1e-6), missing CDR3, stop codons, out-of-frame junctions, or ambiguous translated residues were removed. V3J clonotypes were defined as sequences sharing the same inferred V gene, J gene, and CDR3 amino acid sequence. To compute the percentage overlap between repertoires, the number of shared unique clonotypes was divided by the size of the smaller repertoire. Richness of each repertoire was evaluated using RTK rarefaction, the Chao1 estimator, and Recon v2.1 estimates of unobserved clonotypes. For all TCRbeta clonotypes obtained by the gDNA method from a few donors, generation probabilities were computed with OLGA. Held by TCRdb, this immuneACCESS table contains in-frame sequences only and omits some clones. Under half of the omission traces to an unresolved V gene where checked; the cause of the rest is unknown. The D gene and trimming were derived from the DNA, and the V and J assignments and clone size from that table. This sample holds about 600,000 clones; about 95% were observed only once. Less than 0.13% of the sample belongs to the ten largest clones.

The source of this sequence is a woman aged 30 to 39 in good health. The specimen was naive CD8+ T cells sorted from blood. The cell subset or site label of this sample denotes: CD45RA+CCR7+.

The nucleotide sequence reads as follows: TGTGCCTGGAGTACGGGACTAGGCGAAGAGACCCAGTACTTC. It codes for CAWSTGLGEETQYF. The V and J segments used are TRBV30 and TRBJ2-5; 8 bases in between match TRBD2. From the germline V gene (reference sequence), CDR1 is GTSNPN and CDR2 is SVGIG. Here V drops 2 bases and J drops 3 bases, and the junction holds 5 bases not matched to any gene. The CDR3, from cysteine to phenylalanine, totals 14 residues. The kept DNA is CDR3 alone, 42 bases in frame from the first base.